Following are 11 T cell receptor beta chains from one sample sequenced in a study of blood T cell repertoires in COVID-19. Measured with immunoSEQ multiplex PCR; TCRdb has only the in-frame clones, and not every one. This sample has about 27,000 clones, with around nine tenths found just once. Sequenced sample: peripheral blood. These receptor sequences come from a man aged 50 or older with active COVID-19.

In this sample, this clone turned up a few times. This chain joins TRBV28 and TRBJ1-3; D might be TRBD1 (6 bases). V was shortened by 7 bases and J by 0 bases, with 13 bases between the two germline ends. Germline V lookup: CDR1 MDHEN, CDR2 SYDVKM. This CDR3 is built from 15 residues. The CDR3 loop is CASTATGGSGNTIYF. In nucleotides, the CDR3 is TGTGCCAGCACCGCGACAGGCGGCTCTGGAAACACCATATATTTT. The variable domain in full, with the rest retrieved from reference TRBV28 and TRBJ1-3, is DVKVTQSSRYLVKRTGEKVFLECVQDMDHENMFWYRQDPGLGLRLIYFSYDVKMKEKGDIPEGYSVSREKKERFSLILESASTNQTSMYLCASTATGGSGNTIYFGEGSWLTVV.

The chain links TRBV7-9 to TRBJ1-2, with D perhaps matching TRBD1 (5 bases). Germline V gives CDR1 SEHNR, CDR2 FQNEAQ (reference sequence). Trimming took off 8 bases at V and 4 bases at J, with 14 bases between the two ends. This CDR3 is 13 amino acids long. The CDR3 DNA reads TGTGCCAGCGGAATCGCGGGGGGCTATGGCTACACCTTC. Translating it yields CASGIAGGYGYTF.

V and J are TRBV19 and TRBJ1-1; 7 bases align to TRBD1. CDR3 length equals 14 residues. The germline CDR1 and CDR2 sequences are LNHDA and SQIVND (reference sequence). V was pared by 3 bases and J by 2 bases, with 3 bases of the junction left unmatched. Here the CDR3 reads CASSINRGNTEAFF. The CDR3 nucleotides are TGTGCCAGTAGTATCAACAGGGGAAACACTGAAGCTTTCTTT. Full variable domain (missing parts from reference TRBV19 and TRBJ1-1): DGGITQSPKYLFRKEGQNVTLSCEQNLNHDAMYWYRQDPGQGLRLIYYSQIVNDFQKGDIAEGYSVSREKKESFPLTVTSAQKNPTAFYLCASSINRGNTEAFFGQGTRLTVV.

The gene calls are TRBV19 and TRBJ2-7; a weak D match, TRBD1 (6 bases). V was shortened by 3 bases and J by 3 bases, with 9 bases between the two germline ends. The CDR3 is made up of 13 amino acids. Germline V gives CDR1 LNHDA, CDR2 SQIVND (reference sequence). CDR3 nucleotide sequence: TGTGCCAGTAGTATTAGGACAGACTACGAGCAGTACTTC. It is translated as CASSIRTDYEQYF.

The chain combines TRBV6-5 with TRBJ1-1; tentatively, D is TRBD1 (5 bases). The CDR3 contains 15 residues. Germline V gene data show CDR1 as MNHEY and CDR2 as SVGAGI. Trimming removed 0 bases at V and 1 base at J, with 9 bases between. CDR3 nucleotides: TGTGCCAGCAGTTACTCTGGCAGGGCGAACACTGAAGCTTTCTTT. It translates to CASSYSGRANTEAFF.

V gene TRBV11-2 combines with J gene TRBJ1-5; 9 nucleotides line up with TRBD1. From germline, CDR1 is SGHAT and CDR2 FQNNGV. This CDR3 region has 14 residues. The ends lost 3 bases at V and 6 bases at J; junction bases unmatched: 3. CDR3 residues: CASSFDRGGQPQHF. The CDR3 DNA is TGTGCCAGCAGCTTTGACAGGGGGGGTCAGCCCCAGCATTTT.

The V and J genes are TRBV10-2 and TRBJ2-7, with no clear D. V gave up 2 bases and J gave up 0 bases, with 8 bases separating them. The length of the CDR3 is 14 residues. Germline CDR1 is WSHSY and CDR2 is SAAADI. DNA of the CDR3: TGCGCCAGCAGTGAGAACACATACTCCTACGAGCAGTACTTC. It is translated as CASSENTYSYEQYF.

This clone was found once. This chain connects TRBV30 to TRBJ1-5, with a possible D match to TRBD1 (5 bases). Trimming took off 0 bases at V and 6 bases at J, with 12 bases between the two ends. This CDR3 region has 14 residues. Germline values: CDR1 GTSNPN, CDR2 SVGIG (reference sequence). For the CDR3, the DNA is TGTGCCTGGAGTGTACTCGGGGGTAGTCAGCCCCAGCATTTT. It specifies CAWSVLGGSQPQHF.

This clone was observed a single time. The chain joins TRBV5-1 to TRBJ2-2; 9 nucleotides align to TRBD1. Trimming took 4 bases from V and 0 from J; bases not matched to a gene: 7. CDR1 is SGHRS, CDR2 YFSETQ, per germline. The CDR3 has 17 amino acids. The CDR3 DNA follows: TGCGCCAGCAGCCCCGGACAGGGGACGTCGAACACCGGGGAGCTGTTTTTT. Protein: CASSPGQGTSNTGELFF.

The chain is built from TRBV5-4 and TRBJ1-6; 7 nucleotides agree with TRBD1. The germline V gene has CDR1 SGHNT and CDR2 YYREEE (reference sequence). The trim removed 2 bases at V and 7 bases at J, leaving 9 bases unmatched. The length of the CDR3 is 16 residues. CDR3 sequence (DNA): TGTGCCAGCAGCTTCAGACAGGGACTTGTGAATTCACCCCTCCACTTT. Translated: CASSFRQGLVNSPLHF.

A word on this clone: One end of the junction does not line up with germline, which may come from a read error. The rearrangement joins TRBV19 to TRBJ2-2; 8 bases match TRBD1. Germline V gives CDR1 LNHDA, CDR2 SQIVND (reference sequence). There are 12 residues in the CDR3. CDR3 in DNA: TGTGCCAGTTGGGACAGGACCGGAGAGCTGTTTTTT. As protein: CASWDRTGELFF.